This T cell receptor beta chain is drawn from a study of beta chain features in type 1 diabetes. Sorting based on CD45RO/CCR7/CD25/CD127/CD95/CD27 separated CD4+ naive, central memory, regulatory and stem cell-like memory cells. Purity (above 98%) was reached by all sorted populations. This clone was counted a few times. Antigen: not known. Regarding the study as a whole: Since sequencing was performed on cDNA, cells with high TCR expression could be over-represented. TCRB CDR3s were moderately but significantly shorter in Type 1 diabetes patients in all four CD4+ subsets.

With 2 bases clipped from V and 1 base from J, the junction kept 4 bases outside the gene matches. Germline V gene data show CDR1 as SGHRS and CDR2 as YFSETQ. This CDR3 is 15 amino acids long. Expressed TCRB transcripts were sequenced, since all the RNA that had been isolated was reverse transcribed. This table comes from immunoSEQ multiplex PCR, and its TCRdb copy is limited to in-frame clones, with some not included. The repertoire holds about 400,000 clones, with roughly 13% as singletons. This clonotype originated in a man aged 18 to 30 in good health. This chain joins TRBV5-1 and TRBJ2-5; 8 nucleotides line up with TRBD1. The sequenced sample consisted of naive CD4+ T cells from blood. The CDR3 is CASSLTGGSQETQYF. DNA for the CDR3: TGCGCCAGCAGCTTAACAGGGGGGTCCCAAGAGACCCAGTACTTC. The full variable domain, completed using reference TRBV5-1 and TRBJ2-5, is KAGVTQTPRYLIKTRGQQVTLSCSPISGHRSVSWYQQTPGQGLQFLFEYFSETQRNKGNFPGRFSGRQFSNSRSEMNVSTLELGDSALYLCASSLTGGSQETQYFGPGTRLLVL.